The entry that follows covers one TCR beta chain sequence. TCRdb keeps only in-frame clones here, not all; method: immunoSEQ multiplex PCR. The data show about 82,000 clones, 96% seen once. This entry belongs to a study of technical replicates of blood from a handful of donors. Germline V gene data show CDR1 as SGHTA and CDR2 as FQGNSA. The CDR3 consists of 14 residues. V lost 5 bases and J 5 bases, leaving 14 bases between the germline ends. The sample consisted of T cells isolated from PBMCs. The chain has TRBV7-2 and TRBJ2-3, with D maybe TRBD1 (6 bases). This receptor was taken from a human donor in good health. In DNA form, the CDR3 reads TGTGCCAGCAGCGTATACAGGGAATTAGATACGCAGTATTTT. Its protein is CASSVYRELDTQYF.